This T cell receptor beta chain appears in the sequencing data of a study of breast tumors, draining lymph nodes, adjacent tissues. This clonotype was detected ten times or more. No antigen is known for it. Findings and caveats of the study: Tumor and nontumor repertoires were significantly more similar in luminal-like than in basal-like breast cancer. Compared with lymph nodes, tumors were less diverse; compared with nontumor tissue, more.

Samples came from axillary lymph nodes draining the breast cancer. One entry per CDR3 protein, called by TCRdb with MiXCR from the multiplex PCR reads. The table has about 230,000 distinct CDR3 sequences, less than 40% seen once. CDR3 length: 18 amino acids. Germline V gene data show CDR1 as LNHDA and CDR2 as SQIVND (reference sequence). After removal of 4 bases from V and 0 bases from J, the junction contained 10 bases not matched to a gene. This receptor was obtained from a female donor with breast cancer. Some clones in this sample may be carry-over from other donors' samples. This sequence joins TRBV19 and TRBJ1-5, with 9 bases aligning to TRBD1. Sequenced: axillary lymph node tissue. CDR3 loop: CASSTGTGFLYSNQPQHF. The CDR3 nucleotides are TGTGCCAGTAGTACCGGGACAGGGTTCCTCTATAGCAATCAGCCCCAGCATTTT.